This T cell receptor beta chain was identified during a study of neurological immune-mediated disorders. Volunteers attending a blood bank in Maryland, USA, served as healthy controls. The unsorted libraries had their origin in 2 million PBMCs stored at -80 C. Germline V gene data show CDR1 as SGHVS and CDR2 as FNYEAQ. The CDR3 runs to 17 residues. The germline V and J ends were trimmed by 1 base and 5 bases, with 17 bases remaining between them. 5'RACE employing 10-nucleotide random UMIs yielded the cDNA. Via MiXCR, TCRdb re-called the 5' RACE reads, giving one row per CDR3 protein. Of tens of thousands of distinct CDR3 sequences detected, 9% to 12% appear once; the ten largest clones hold roughly 2%.

This chain links TRBV7-6 with TRBJ2-2; D could derive from TRBD1 or TRBD2 (5 bases each). The sequenced sample was PBMCs. This clonotype was obtained from a man aged 40-55 years in good health. CDR3 nucleotides: TGTGCCAGCAGCTTAGAATGGCCGGGGCTTGGGACCGGGGAGCTGTTTTTT. Translating it yields CASSLEWPGLGTGELFF. Using reference TRBV7-6 and TRBJ2-2 for the parts outside the CDR3, the full variable domain is GAGVSQSPRYKVTKRGQDVALRCDPISGHVSLYWYRQALGQGPEFLTYFNYEAQQDKSGLPNDRFSAERPEGSISTLTIQRTEQRDSAMYRCASSLEWPGLGTGELFFGEGSRLTVL.